These T cell receptor beta chains were read from a single sample in a study of cytomegalovirus exposure and HLA in healthy donors. The data were produced by immunoSEQ multiplex PCR, yet TCRdb's version contains in-frame clones alone and is incomplete. The sample gives about 91,000 clones, just under 90% of which show up once; about 2.5% is in the top ten. The sequencing sample was made of PBMCs. The receptors here all came from a man in his late teens or twenties in good health and CMV-seronegative. CDR3s include the opening cysteine and the closing phenylalanine or tryptophan. The order of the fields is J gene, clone size, D gene, V gene, CDR3 protein, CDR3 DNA. A D gene is named only where the DNA matches it firmly. Some rows mark clone size as missing; the rest say once, few, many or name a class of expanded clone.

TRBJ1-6 | . | TRBD1 | TRBV28 | CASSFKGQGRSPLHF | TGTGCCAGCAGTTTTAAGGGACAGGGGAGATCACCCCTCCACTTT
TRBJ2-1 | few | TRBD2 | TRBV4-2 | CASSQGLAYNEQFF | TGTGCCAGCAGCCAAGGACTAGCGTACAATGAGCAGTTCTTC
TRBJ1-4 | . | . | TRBV4-2 | CASSQVSQDEKLFF | TGTGCCAGCAGCCAAGTGTCACAGGATGAAAAACTGTTTTTT
TRBJ2-3 | . | TRBD2 | TRBV2 | CASTKAGVTDTQYF | TGTGCCAGCACAAAAGCGGGAGTCACAGATACGCAGTATTTT
TRBJ1-2 | . | TRBD1 | TRBV28 | CASSRTGPTNYGYTF | TGTGCCAGCAGTAGGACAGGCCCGACGAACTATGGCTACACCTTC
TRBJ2-3 | . | TRBD1 | TRBV28 | CASSRRRQGRFTDTQYF | TGTGCCAGCAGCCGACGGAGACAGGGACGATTCACAGATACGCAGTATTTT
TRBJ1-6 | . | . | TRBV15 | CATSNPAGSNSPLHF | TGTGCCACCAGCAACCCCGCGGGGTCTAATTCACCCCTCCACTTT
TRBJ2-3 | . | . | TRBV5-4 | CASSAKRTTLSSPDTQYF | TGTGCCAGCAGCGCCAAGAGGACTACCCTCTCAAGTCCAGATACGCAGTATTTT
TRBJ2-2 | . | . | TRBV4-3 | CASSQDVGGLFTGELFF | TGCGCCAGCAGCCAAGACGTGGGGGGTTTATTCACCGGGGAGCTGTTTTTT
TRBJ2-1 | . | TRBD2 | TRBV7-8 | CASSPLGSLAGGQFF | TGTGCCAGCAGCCCCTTGGGGTCGTTGGCGGGGGGGCAGTTCTTC
TRBJ2-7 | . | TRBD1 | TRBV2 | CASSGGTGVYEQYF | TGTGCCAGCAGTGGTGGGACAGGGGTTTACGAGCAGTACTTC
TRBJ2-5 | . | . | TRBV19 | CASSMYRDSKETQYF | TGTGCCAGTAGTATGTACCGGGACTCCAAAGAGACCCAGTACTTC
TRBJ1-4 | once | . | TRBV28 | CASSSSPGLFF | TGTGCCAGCAGCTCGAGCCCGGGACTGTTTTTT
TRBJ2-7 | once | . | TRBV28 | CASSRQGRSSYEQYF | TGTGCCAGCAGCCGCCAGGGGCGAAGCTCCTACGAGCAGTACTTC
TRBJ2-1 | . | TRBD1 | TRBV7-8 | CASSLVQGVTYNEQFF | TGTGCCAGCAGCTTAGTTCAGGGGGTAACATACAATGAGCAGTTCTTC
TRBJ1-1 | . | . | TRBV5-1 | CASSFSGAEAFF | TGCGCCAGCAGCTTTTCCGGGGCTGAAGCTTTCTTT
TRBJ2-1 | . | TRBD2 | TRBV14 | CASSLQGGLAAYNEQFF | TGTGCCAGCAGCCTCCAAGGGGGACTAGCGGCCTACAATGAGCAGTTCTTC
TRBJ1-2 | . | TRBD1 | TRBV28 | CASSSSLTGVDYGYTF | TGTGCCAGCAGTTCAAGCCTGACAGGGGTAGACTATGGCTACACCTTC